This T cell receptor (beta chain) originates from a study of shared clonotypes between healthy human individuals (dated by TCRdb to the early 2020s). As for the study more broadly: The cohort comprised a couple of women and a few men aged 18 to 49 years. Per donor, three plates each were used for CD4 naive and CD4 memory, two for CD8 naive, and one for CD8 memory. The study deeply sequenced blood TCR repertoires of roughly five healthy adults to estimate repertoire size and the extent of clonotype sharing between individuals. To increase sequencing depth and limit assay-specific biases, TCR repertoire library preparation and sequencing were carried out by different laboratories using diverse techniques. Per donor, leukapheresis produced somewhere between about 0.94 and 9.5 billion PBMCs.

Using the deep immunoSEQ assay, TCR CDR3 regions were amplified from genomic DNA by multiplex PCR. Extracted genomic DNA from each cell subset was spread evenly across all wells of several immunoSEQ 96-well plates, with each plate serving as a replicate. For sorted subsets, each replicate PCR was loaded with 150 to 250 ng genomic DNA, equivalent to 25,000 to 30,000 T cell genomes. The purified libraries were quantified using a Qubit 3.0 fluorometer, sized with a Bioanalyzer 2100, and then quantified again using the KAPA Library Quantification kit. Every immunoSEQ 96-well plate was sequenced on a separate single-read 150-cycle Illumina NextSeq 550 flow cell. Regarding the original processing steps: The immunoSEQ output contained only junctional sequences without quality scores, so filtering could not match that applied to full-length reads. Sequences were annotated with PyIR, a Python wrapper for IgBLAST v1.9, and V/J genes and CDR3 were assigned using IMGT germline references. Reads with weak V/J assignments (E-value above 1e-6), missing CDR3, stop codons, out-of-frame junctions, or ambiguous translated residues were removed. V3J clonotypes were defined by identical inferred V gene, J gene, and CDR3 amino acid sequence. Percentage overlap between repertoires was calculated by dividing the number of shared unique clonotypes by the size of the smaller repertoire. Repertoire richness was assessed with RTK rarefaction, the Chao1 estimator, and Recon v2.1 estimates of unobserved clonotypes. Generation probabilities for all TCRbeta clonotypes obtained by the gDNA method from a few donors were computed using OLGA. Held by TCRdb, this immuneACCESS table contains in-frame sequences only and omits some clones. Under half of the omission traces to an unresolved V gene where checked; the cause of the rest is unknown. The DNA was the basis for D and trimming; V, J and clone size are from that table. A total of about 640,000 clones appear in this sample, 55% to 75% of them only once. The top ten clones comprise about 1.8% of the sample.

Per the germline V gene, MDHEN is the CDR1 and SYDVKM is the CDR2. Counted from cysteine to phenylalanine, this CDR3 has 17 amino acids. Left in the record is the CDR3 DNA by itself, 51 bases read in frame from the first base. Ends trimmed: V by 4 bases, J by 4 bases; bases unmatched to a gene: 11. To note about this clone: The specificity of this receptor is unknown. The sample holds no much larger clone one base away, and base qualities are not on file.

The donors were healthy, HIV-negative adults who had no recently reported acute infections or vaccinations. All donors were Caucasian adults living in Nashville, Tennessee, USA. CD4+ T cells were enriched by magnetic negative selection; naive cells were then positively selected on CD45RA, and the negative fraction formed the memory subset. Blood was obtained by leukapheresis, after which PBMCs were separated by Ficoll-Histopaque density gradient centrifugation and cryopreserved in liquid nitrogen vapor phase. Purity and quantity of every magnetically sorted T cell population were checked by analytical flow cytometry. From each sorted fraction, genomic DNA was isolated and quantified by UV absorbance on a Nanodrop 2000c. Study-level results and caveats: Even with the large sequencing depth, rarefaction of the sorted-subset datasets indicated that sequencing was incomplete. Pairwise subsampling indicated that sequencing depth was expected to affect the degree of clonotype sharing among donors. Because the study included a small number of donors, the genetic and exposure-history diversity represented was limited. Higher generation probabilities were observed for clonotypes shared by all four sorted-subset donors than for non-shared clonotypes. Sampling was restricted to blood, and TCR repertoires in tissue are likely to differ from TCR repertoires in blood. Naive subsets generally had larger estimated clonotype richness than memory subsets. Across a handful of donors, 5% to 6% of naive CD4, roughly 3.4% of naive CD8, roughly 2.3% of memory CD4, and 0.4% of memory CD8 clonotypes were shared.

The specimen sequenced was memory CD4+ T cells sorted from blood. Interpreted using the paper, the cell subset or site label stands for: CD45RA-negative fraction. The receptor was derived from a woman aged 30 to 39 in good health. This chain joins TRBV28 to TRBJ2-5, and 11 junction bases match TRBD2. DNA sequence: TGTGCCAGCAGTTGGGTGGTCGGACTAGCGGGTGGAGAGACCCAGTACTTC. This gives the protein CASSWVVGLAGGETQYF.